The 9 T cell receptor beta chains below were found in one sample sequenced in a study of blood T cell repertoires in COVID-19 (dated by TCRdb to 2020 to 2022). The library was generated by the immunoSEQ multiplex PCR assay. In TCRdb, the immuneACCESS table is reduced to in-frame sequences with V and J assigned. These tables do not hold every clone; where another copy was compared, an unresolved V gene accounts for under half, and the others remain unexplained. This sample is represented by about 120,000 clones; 85% of them were singletons. Around 4% of the sample comes from the top ten. Sequencing used peripheral blood. The receptors derive from a man in his 60s with acute or convalescent COVID-19.

This clone came up a few times. CDR3 sequence (DNA): TGTGCCACCAGCAGAGCGGGAAAGGCCGAGCAGTACTTC. It codes for CATSRAGKAEQYF. The genes are TRBV15 and TRBJ2-7; tentative D call: TRBD2 (5 bases). V lost 1 base and J lost 6, with 10 bases in between. The CDR3 is made up of 13 amino acids. Germline CDR1 LNHNV, CDR2 YYDKDF (reference sequence). The full variable domain, its missing parts supplied by reference TRBV15 and TRBJ2-7, is DAMVIQNPRYQVTQFGKPVTLSCSQTLNHNVMYWYQQKSSQAPKLLFHYYDKDFNNEADTPDNFQSRRPNTSFCFLDIRSPGLGDTAMYLCATSRAGKAEQYFGPGTRLTVT.

This clone was found once. The chain joins TRBV4-3 to TRBJ2-1; tentative D call: TRBD2 (6 bases). Germline values: CDR1 LGHNA, CDR2 YSLEER. V gave up 2 bases and J gave up 6 bases, with 11 bases separating them. There are 14 residues in the CDR3. The DNA of the CDR3 is TGCGCCAGCAGCCAAACCCGGGACTTCAATGAGCAGTTCTTC. As protein: CASSQTRDFNEQFF.

The V gene is TRBV18, the J gene TRBJ2-7; weak D call: TRBD2 (5 bases). V was pared by 3 bases and J by 3 bases, with 6 bases between. This CDR3 has 12 residues. Germline assignment: CDR1 KGHSH and CDR2 LQKENI. DNA of the CDR3: TGTGCCAGCTCACCGGACTTCTACGAGCAGTACTTC. It yields the protein CASSPDFYEQYF. Full variable domain (remainder filled in from reference TRBV18 and TRBJ2-7): NAGVMQNPRHLVRRRGQEARLRCSPMKGHSHVYWYRQLPEEGLKFMVYLQKENIIDESGMPKERFSAEFPKEGPSILRIQQVVRGDSAAYFCASSPDFYEQYFGPGTRLTVT.

The V call is TRBV27, the J call TRBJ2-1, with D maybe TRBD1 (6 bases). CDR1 is MNHEY, CDR2 SMNVEV, per germline (reference sequence). V was trimmed by 5 bases and J by 3 bases, leaving 11 bases between them. CDR3 size: 14 residues. The CDR3 protein is CASSPGTSYNEQFF. CDR3 DNA: TGTGCCAGCAGTCCCGGGACAAGCTACAATGAGCAGTTCTTC.

V is TRBV9 and J is TRBJ2-2; maybe TRBD1 (6 bases). Trimming stripped 2 bases from V and 0 bases from J, with 11 bases between. The CDR3 spans 16 residues. Germline CDR1 and CDR2: SGDLS and YYNGEE. CDR3 in DNA: TGTGCCAGCAGCGTTTCCGGGACAACGAACACCGGGGAGCTGTTTTTT. This encodes CASSVSGTTNTGELFF.

The V call is TRBV9, the J call TRBJ1-4, with 8 positions matching TRBD1. This CDR3 spans 15 amino acids. Germline-derived CDR1 and CDR2 are SGDLS and YYNGEE. Trimming at V came to 2 bases and at J to 7 bases, leaving 7 bases not matched to a gene. CDR3: CASSVSTGVGEKLFF. The CDR3 region has the DNA TGTGCCAGCAGCGTCTCGACAGGGGTGGGTGAAAAACTGTTTTTT. Filled out from reference TRBV9 and TRBJ1-4, the complete variable domain reads DSGVTQTPKHLITATGQRVTLRCSPRSGDLSVYWYQQSLDQGLQFLIQYYNGEERAKGNILERFSAQQFPDLHSELNLSSLELGDSALYFCASSVSTGVGEKLFFGSGTQLSVL.

In this sample, this clone turned up once. This sequence joins TRBV28 and TRBJ1-2; unclear D gene. CDR1 is MDHEN, CDR2 SYDVKM, per germline. This CDR3 contains 14 residues. Trimming cost V 4 bases and J 7 bases, with 16 bases left between them. CDR3 sequence (DNA): TGTGCCAGCAGTTCTACGGGAAAAGGGAGTGGCTACACCTTC. Amino acid sequence: CASSSTGKGSGYTF.

For the CDR3, the DNA is TGTGCCAGTAGCCTTCTAACCGGGTCCCTGAACACTGAAGCTTTCTTT. This codes for CASSLLTGSLNTEAFF. V is TRBV19 and J is TRBJ1-1; D uncertain. V gave up 6 bases and J gave up 0 bases, with 17 bases separating them. The CDR3 length is 16 residues. Germline V gene data show CDR1 as LNHDA and CDR2 as SQIVND (reference sequence).

The chain links TRBV28 to TRBJ2-4, with D possibly matching TRBD2 (6 bases). Germline V gene data show CDR1 as MDHEN and CDR2 as SYDVKM. Trimming shortened V by 7 bases and J by 3 bases, and 7 bases separated the two germline ends. The CDR3 sequence is 12 residues long. CDR3 in amino acids: CASTGDKNIQYF. In DNA, the CDR3 is TGTGCCAGCACGGGGGACAAAAACATTCAGTACTTC.